This T cell receptor (beta chain) is drawn from a study of breast tumors, draining lymph nodes, adjacent tissues. This CDR3 spans 14 amino acids. Germline V gives CDR1 SEHNR, CDR2 FQNEAQ (reference sequence). With 1 base removed from V and 10 bases from J, the gap between germline ends came to 16 bases. Study results and limitations: That most tumor T cells come from lymph nodes remained unproven. Tumor TCR diversity was below lymph nodes but above nontumor tissue.

Concerning this clonotype: The antigen remains unidentified.

One entry per CDR3 protein, called by TCRdb with MiXCR from the multiplex PCR reads. The profile shows 15,000 to 20,000 distinct CDR3 sequences, approximately 41% of them singletons. The TCR comes from a female donor with breast cancer. Some clones in this sample may be carry-over from other donors' samples. The source material was breast tumor tissue. The chain employs TRBV7-9 and TRBJ1-2, with TRBD1 as a possible D gene (5 bases). In DNA, the CDR3 is TGTGCCAGCAGCTTAGGAGACAGCGCCTCGGTCTACACCTTC. Translated, it gives CASSLGDSASVYTF.